This TCR beta chain was captured in a study of blood T cells in healthy people across ages. Points from the study as a whole: Versus aged donors, long-lived donors had higher diversity and more naive CD4+ cells.

On this clonotype itself: The antigen is unknown.

Primers used in a second PCR of roughly 7 to 12 cycles were a sample-barcoded 5' primer and a J-beta primer mix. Each CDR3 protein gets one entry after TCRdb re-called the 5' RACE reads with MiXCR. This table holds around 690,000 distinct CDR3 sequences, approximately 50% found once. Sequences were obtained from blood. This TCR derives from a man in his sixties in good health.

In nucleotides, the CDR3 is TGTGCCATCTCACGCGGACTAGCGGGGACCGCGGAGACCCAGTACTTC. Translating it yields CAISRGLAGTAETQYF. This sequence joins TRBV6-1 and TRBJ2-5; 12 bases line up with TRBD2. CDR1 and CDR2 from the germline V gene are MNHNS and SASEGT. This CDR3 has 16 residues. Trimming at V came to 10 bases and at J to 5 bases, leaving 14 bases not matched to a gene.